This TCR beta chain stems from a study of cytomegalovirus exposure and HLA in healthy donors. The CDR3 has 22 residues. Per germline, CDR1 MDHEN and CDR2 SYDVKM. The PCR employed 60 Vbeta primers together with 13 Jbeta primers. TCRdb's table, derived via immunoSEQ multiplex PCR, lists solely in-frame clones and lacks some. The sample records over 150,000 clones, roughly 87% being singletons. Input material: PBMCs. The sequence was collected from a girl younger than two in good health and CMV-seronegative. The chain is built from TRBV28 and TRBJ2-5, with D perhaps matching TRBD1 (10 bases). The end of the DNA is better explained by TRBJ2-7, so the J call may be wrong. In DNA form, the CDR3 reads TGTGCCAGCAGTCATCAAGACAGGGGGCGGGAGGGGCGGGTATTAACGCGGCACGAGCAGTACTTC. Translation: CASSHQDRGREGRVLTRHEQYF.